This T cell receptor beta chain was identified in a study of T cell clonality in common variable immunodeficiency. Both groups were predominantly of Caucasian heritage. Study observations and caveats: TCRbeta clonality was increased in CVID versus healthy controls. Reportedly, TCR beta sequences from common variable immunodeficiency showed fewer deletions and N-nucleotide insertions. T cell subpopulation sequencing would be needed to explain CVID clonality.

Data came from immunoSEQ multiplex PCR; TCRdb stores just in-frame clones and leaves some out. This table holds 40,000 to 50,000 clones with no singletons; the top ten claim about 5.9%. Trimming stripped 3 bases from V and 2 bases from J, with 16 bases between. This CDR3 has 15 amino acids. Germline values: CDR1 DFQATT, CDR2 SNEGSKA (reference sequence). This clone was counted many times. Its target is not known. The read falls 3 residues short of the CDR3 end, and the missing part is taken from the germline J gene. This chain connects TRBV20-1 to TRBJ1-1, with D tentatively TRBD1 (5 bases). The sample consisted of peripheral blood mononuclear cells. The clonotype was recovered from a person aged 18-70 years in good health. CDR3 DNA, as far as it was read: TGCAGTGCTAGCCTAACGAAAGGGGCAAACACTGAA. The encoded protein is CSASLTKGANTE. The complete CDR3 reads CSASLTKGANTEAFF.